The 24 T cell receptor beta chains in this list originate from one sample, sequenced in a study of kidney transplant recipient with SARS-CoV-2 infection (dated by TCRdb to the early 2020s). This sample was sequenced with an Illumina MiSeq. TCRdb reanalyzed the raw reads on its own, using fastp at Q25 for trimming and MiXCR for clone calling, and kept in-frame beta chains. All rows with the same CDR3 protein become a single entry with the most common DNA and genes. Here the sample has 200,000 to 300,000 distinct CDR3 sequences; about 30% occur a single time. Of the sample, around 6.8% is held by the ten largest clones. The time point label here, explained by the study, means: pre-pandemic baseline sample and day 111 after first positive SARS-CoV-2 test. The sample here was a blood sample, taken at baseline and between days 110 and 120 from a kidney transplant recipient. These receptors all come from a young adult male patient who had COVID-19 and was a kidney transplant recipient. Once a transplant has taken place, some T cells may be donor derived.

This clonotype was seen at least ten times. The V call is TRBV13, the J call TRBJ1-1, with D perhaps matching TRBD1 (6 bases). Germline V CDR1 and CDR2: PRHDT, FYEKMQ (reference sequence). CDR3 length: 12 amino acids. The ends were cut back, 5 bases at V and 10 bases at J, with 14 bases in the middle. In nucleotides, the CDR3 is TGTGCCAGCAGCCGGAAAGGGGGGGTAGCTTTCTTT. Encoded protein: CASSRKGGVAFF.

This clonotype was found a few times. This could be a read error, since a much larger clone is one nucleotide away. The chain links TRBV8-2 to TRBJ1-2. TRBV8-2 is termed a pseudogene. The CDR3 totals 16 residues. The CDR3 is CGSKRRDSRKTYGYTF. The CDR3 bases are TGTGGCAGTAAGAGGCGTGATAGCCGAAAGACCTATGGCTACACCTTC.

The chain couples TRBV5-3 to TRBJ1-2; D remains ambiguous. TRBV5-3 is noted as an ORF with a role that remains uncertain. This CDR3 has 16 residues. Deletions cut 7 bases from V and 4 bases from J, with 23 bases between. CDR3 amino acids: CARATEVVRKTYGYTF. CDR3 DNA: TGTGCCAGAGCAACTGAAGTGGTGAGAAAGACCTATGGCTACACCTTC.

Remarks on this clonotype: One base away lies a much larger clone, so this may be a sequencing read error. The J gene is TRBJ2-4, the V gene TRBV24-1, with TRBD2 matching over 7 bases. This CDR3 has 15 residues. Germline-derived CDR1 and CDR2 are KGHDR and SFDVKD. The CDR3 DNA is TGTGCCACCGGTGATGCGGGGGTAGCCAAAAACATTCAGTACTTC. This encodes CATGDAGVAKNIQYF.

J is TRBJ1-1 and V is TRBV20-1; 10 bases agree with TRBD1. V was pared by 1 base and J by 0 bases, with 5 bases of the junction left unmatched. Germline V CDR1 and CDR2: DFQATT, SNEGSKA (reference sequence). The CDR3 is 16 residues long. This chain's CDR3 is CSARGDGTGVNTEAFF. DNA for the CDR3: TGCAGTGCTAGAGGTGATGGGACAGGGGTGAACACTGAAGCTTTCTTT.

The chain employs TRBV3-1 and TRBJ1-4; D perhaps matches TRBD1 (6 bases). The CDR3 is made up of 15 amino acids. V lost 4 bases, J lost 6 bases, and 15 bases lay in between. Germline V CDR1 and CDR2: LGHDT, YNNKEL (reference sequence). CDR3 amino acids: CASSREAGADEKLFF. CDR3 DNA sequence: TGTGCCAGCAGCCGGGAGGCGGGGGCAGATGAAAAACTGTTTTTT.

This clonotype was observed many times. The gene calls are TRBV5-5 and TRBJ1-2; D is unresolved. The germline CDR1 and CDR2 sequences are SGHKS and YYEKEE (reference sequence). V lost 7 bases to trimming and J lost 4 bases, with 23 bases between them. The CDR3 sequence is 16 residues long. The CDR3 sequence is CASSYNVSRKTYGYTF. CDR3 bases: TGTGCCAGCTCATACAATGTCTCGCGAAAGACCTATGGCTACACCTTC.

This clonotype was seen ten or more times. As DNA, the CDR3 is TGTGCCAGCAGTGAAAACAGAGAAGGAGCTTTCTTT. Residues: CASSENREGAFF. J is TRBJ1-1 and V is TRBV2; unclear D gene. Deletions cut 2 bases from V and 10 bases from J, with 11 bases between. Germline V gene lookup returns CDR1 SNHLY and CDR2 FYNNEI. This CDR3 region has 12 residues.

This clonotype was seen only once. A read error may explain this, as a much larger clone is one base away. The gene calls are TRBV5-4 and TRBJ1-2; D gene ambiguous. The CDR3 is 16 residues long. Trimming removed 7 bases at V and 4 bases at J, with 23 bases between. Germline V gene data show CDR1 as SGHNT and CDR2 as YYREEE (reference sequence). The CDR3 region is CASAHAVPGRTYGYTF. The CDR3 bases are TGTGCCAGCGCTCATGCCGTACCAGGAAGGACCTATGGCTACACCTTC.

This clonotype occurred once. This may arise from a read error, as a much more abundant clone is one base away. The gene calls are TRBV30 and TRBJ2-7; D could derive from TRBD1 or TRBD2 (5 bases each). The V and J ends lost 8 bases and 6 bases respectively, with 23 bases between them. Germline loops: CDR1 GTSNPN, CDR2 SVGIG (reference sequence). This CDR3 spans 14 amino acids. The CDR3 coding sequence is TGTGCCCGGAAAGGGACGAGAGGGAACTCCGAGCAGTACTTC. Translation gives CARKGTRGNSEQYF. Looking up the rest from reference TRBV30 and TRBJ2-7 gives the full variable domain: SQTIHQWPATLVQPVGSPLSLECTVEGTSNPNLYWYRQAAGRGLQLLFYSVGIGQISSEVPQNLSASRPQDRQFILSSKKLLLSDSGFYLCARKGTRGNSEQYFGPGTRLTVT.

This clonotype was counted ten times or more. The chain links TRBV20-1 to TRBJ2-7; 8 bases are a match to TRBD2. This CDR3 spans 16 amino acids. Trimming cost V 0 bases and J 6 bases; bases outside gene matches: 13. Germline lookup yields CDR1 DFQATT and CDR2 SNEGSKA (reference sequence). The CDR3 is CSARDRLKGGGFEQYF. In DNA form, the CDR3 reads TGCAGTGCTAGAGATCGCCTCAAGGGCGGGGGGTTCGAGCAGTACTTC.

This clonotype was detected ten times or more. The V gene is TRBV25-1, the J gene TRBJ1-1, with D uncertain. CDR3 length equals 18 residues. Germline V gene data show CDR1 as MGHDK and CDR2 as SYGVNS. V was clipped by 0 bases and J by 1 base, with 18 bases between them. CDR3 coding DNA: TGTGCCAGCAGTGAATATCAGAATGACGTCAGCGGGAACACTGAAGCTTTCTTT. This sequence encodes CASSEYQNDVSGNTEAFF.

A few counts support this clonotype. This rearrangement joins TRBV29-1 to TRBJ2-3; perhaps D is TRBD1 or TRBD2 (5 bases each). This CDR3 contains 13 residues. CDR1 SQVTM and CDR2 ANQGSEA come from the germline V gene. The ends were cut back, 3 bases at V and 3 bases at J, with 10 bases in the middle. The CDR3 loop reads CSVDQRGTDTQYF. The CDR3 DNA sequence: TGCAGCGTTGACCAGAGGGGAACAGATACGCAGTATTTT.

This clonotype was detected only once. Since a much larger clone is just one base distant, this may be a read error. The V gene is TRBV7-7, the J gene TRBJ1-2; no definite D call. V was cut by 8 bases and J by 4 bases, with 26 bases left in between. CDR1 SSHAT and CDR2 FNYEAQ come from the germline V gene (reference sequence). This CDR3 has 17 amino acids. CDR3 sequence: CASGKDVKCRKTYGYTF. CDR3 bases: TGTGCCAGCGGCAAAGACGTTAAGTGCCGAAAGACCTATGGCTACACCTTC.

There are many counts of this clonotype. The V gene is TRBV5-1, the J gene TRBJ1-1; D call uncertain. The CDR3 is made up of 15 amino acids. The germline V gene encodes CDR1 SGHRS and CDR2 YFSETQ. The germline V and J ends were trimmed by 3 bases and 1 base, with 13 bases remaining between them. The DNA of the CDR3 is TGCGCCAGCAGCTCCCGTGTGGGAGCGAACACTGAAGCTTTCTTT. Its protein product is CASSSRVGANTEAFF.

This clonotype has at least ten counts. The rearrangement links TRBV30 to TRBJ2-7; D perhaps matches TRBD2 (6 bases). CDR3 length equals 15 residues. The germline V and J ends were trimmed by 4 bases and 6 bases, with 22 bases remaining between them. CDR1 is GTSNPN and CDR2 is SVGIG in the germline V gene (reference sequence). The CDR3 sequence is CAWIKGGSEGVEQYF. In DNA, the CDR3 is TGTGCCTGGATCAAAGGAGGGTCTGAGGGAGTCGAGCAGTACTTC.

There are a few counts of this clonotype. The V gene is TRBV4-1, the J gene TRBJ2-3; TRBD2 matches 8 bases. V shed 3 bases, J shed 0 bases, and the junction held 2 bases outside the gene matches. Germline assignment: CDR1 MGHRA and CDR2 YSYEKL. This CDR3 comprises 15 residues. The CDR3 region is CASSHSGASTDTQYF. The CDR3 bases are TGCGCCAGCAGCCATAGCGGGGCTAGCACAGATACGCAGTATTTT.

This clonotype was seen ten or more times. The chain recombines TRBV19 with TRBJ1-2; D is unresolved. Looked up from germline, CDR1 is LNHDA and CDR2 is SQIVND (reference sequence). Trimming took 5 bases from V and 4 from J, leaving 23 bases between them. The CDR3 is 17 amino acids. The CDR3 protein is CASSGKLTNRKTYGYTF. CDR3 DNA sequence: TGTGCCAGTAGTGGTAAACTGACAAATCGAAAGACCTATGGCTACACCTTC.

Comment on this clonotype: A much larger clone differs from this one at a single base, so this may be a read error. The V gene is TRBV3-1, the J gene TRBJ1-2; D unresolved. Germline V gives CDR1 LGHDT, CDR2 YNNKEL (reference sequence). Between the trimmed V and J ends, which lost 5 bases and 4 bases, there was a span of 23 bases. CDR3 length: 17 residues. The DNA of the CDR3 is TGTGCCAGCAGCGGACCACTCACCATTCGAAAGACCTATGGCTACACCTTC. Its translation is CASSGPLTIRKTYGYTF.

This clonotype was recorded many times. The chain combines TRBV19 with TRBJ2-2; 9 bases map to TRBD2. CDR1 and CDR2 from the germline V gene are LNHDA and SQIVND (reference sequence). With V trimmed by 9 bases and J by 6 bases, 2 bases remained unmatched. CDR3 size: 12 residues. The CDR3 region is CASPSGAGELFF. DNA for the CDR3: TGTGCCAGCCCTAGCGGGGCCGGGGAGCTGTTTTTT. Full variable domain (remainder filled in from reference TRBV19 and TRBJ2-2): DGGITQSPKYLFRKEGQNVTLSCEQNLNHDAMYWYRQDPGQGLRLIYYSQIVNDFQKGDIAEGYSVSREKKESFPLTVTSAQKNPTAFYLCASPSGAGELFFGEGSRLTVL.

This clonotype came up many times. The chain joins TRBV24-1 to TRBJ2-2, with TRBD2 identical over 9 bases. There are 18 residues in the CDR3. CDR1 KGHDR and CDR2 SFDVKD come from the germline V gene. The V segment lost 4 bases and the J segment 5 bases; nucleotides outside the gene matches: 13. The CDR3 loop reads CATSDPYVAGEGTGELFF. The CDR3 bases are TGTGCCACCAGTGACCCTTATGTAGCGGGAGAAGGGACCGGGGAGCTGTTTTTT.

This clonotype showed up many times. This chain joins TRBV7-6 and TRBJ1-1; possible D gene TRBD1, 5 bases. CDR3 length: 15 amino acids. Trimming removed 6 bases from V and 6 bases from J, with 20 bases in between. Germline V lookup: CDR1 SGHVS, CDR2 FNYEAQ. The CDR3 region has the DNA TGTGCCAGCAGTTTGTTCGGGAGGGGTAGCCCTGAAGCTTTCTTT. Translated, it gives CASSLFGRGSPEAFF.

In its sample, this clonotype was seen many times. The genes are TRBV18 and TRBJ2-3; no reliable D call. V lost 0 bases and J 2 bases, leaving 9 bases between the germline ends. There are 15 residues in the CDR3. Germline lookup yields CDR1 KGHSH and CDR2 LQKENI. CDR3: CASSPPPGYTDTQYF. The CDR3 DNA is TGTGCCAGCTCACCACCTCCCGGGTACACAGATACGCAGTATTTT.

There are many counts of this clonotype. This rearrangement joins TRBV7-7 to TRBJ2-3; D not certain. The CDR3 loop spans 14 amino acids. V shed 3 bases and J shed 1 base, with 8 bases lying between them. Germline V CDR1 and CDR2: SSHAT, FNYEAQ (reference sequence). In nucleotides, the CDR3 is TGTGCCAGCAGCTTTGGGGTTGGCACAGATACGCAGTATTTT. It translates to CASSFGVGTDTQYF.